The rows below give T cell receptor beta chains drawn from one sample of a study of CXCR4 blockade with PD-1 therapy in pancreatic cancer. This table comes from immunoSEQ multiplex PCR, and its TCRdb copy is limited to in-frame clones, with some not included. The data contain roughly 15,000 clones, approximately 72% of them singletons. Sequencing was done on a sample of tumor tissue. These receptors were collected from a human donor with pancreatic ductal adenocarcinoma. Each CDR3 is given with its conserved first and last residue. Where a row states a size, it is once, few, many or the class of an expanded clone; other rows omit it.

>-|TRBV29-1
CSTLIWDTEAFF
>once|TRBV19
CASKIPARGAEAFF
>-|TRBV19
CASSIDGSTEAFF
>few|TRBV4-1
CASSLHPSVKGNEQFF
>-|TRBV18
CASSPRDRSVRTQYF
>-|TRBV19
CASSIGEQADTQYF
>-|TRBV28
CASSNLVGEQFF
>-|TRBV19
CASSIETGRGNQPQHF
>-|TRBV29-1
CSFDGGGGYNEQFF
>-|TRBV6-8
CASINPSWDRGAGELFF
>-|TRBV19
CASGTSGHYEQYF
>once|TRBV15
CATSRGGESNQPQHF
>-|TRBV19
CASSSLSTVPGGNTGELFF
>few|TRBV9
CASSVGTAYSEQYF
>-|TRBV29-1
CSVENNSYGYTF